The clone carrying this T cell receptor beta chain was recorded a few times. Its antigen remains unknown. The germline gives CDR1 SQVTM, CDR2 ANQGSEA. CDR3 length equals 15 residues. Trimming removed 2 bases from V and 0 bases from J, with 11 bases in between. This sample was included in a study of blood T cells in healthy people across ages. Study background: Template switching recovered approximately one barcoded beta molecule for every two T cells.

Broader study findings: Long-lived and aged donors differed, with more naive CD4+ cells and higher diversity in the long-lived.

It was with a sample-barcoded 5' primer and a J-beta primer mix that a second PCR of roughly 7 to 12 cycles was run. TCRdb itself ran the 5' RACE reads through MiXCR, one entry per CDR3 protein. Among over 700,000 distinct CDR3 sequences listed, 20% to 25% were seen once. The data were also submitted as part of a second study, on T cells of mothers and their children. That publication notes: Overlap in related mother-child pairs always slightly exceeded unrelated pairs, never significantly.

The TCR was taken from a boy aged 5 to 17 in good health. Sequenced: blood. The V and J genes are TRBV29-1 and TRBJ2-1; D not resolved. CDR3 nucleotide sequence: TGCAGCGTTGAACTGGCGAGTAGCTCCTACAATGAGCAGTTCTTC. Translating it yields CSVELASSSYNEQFF.